One and the same sample provided the 25 T cell receptor beta chains below, sequenced in a study of shared clonotypes between healthy human individuals. The assay was immunoSEQ multiplex PCR, and TCRdb's table has in-frame clones only and misses some. Of just over 2,000,000 clones in the sample, 90% to 95% were seen once. Specimen: naive CD4+ T cells sorted from blood. Subset denoted: CD45RA+ positively selected. These receptors came from a man between 18 and 29 years old in good health.

Remarks on this clone: Other DNA sequences in this sample translate to the same CDR3. The rearrangement uses TRBV18 and TRBJ2-3; 10 positions agree with TRBD2. Per germline, CDR1 KGHSH and CDR2 LQKENI. This CDR3 has 15 residues. V lost 3 bases, J lost 1 base, and 1 base stayed unmatched. The CDR3, as DNA: TGTGCCAGCTCACCCCTAGCGGGAGGCACAGATACGCAGTATTTT. It encodes CASSPLAGGTDTQYF.

The V and J genes are TRBV11-2 and TRBJ2-1; 10 bases align to TRBD2. The V gene end was trimmed by 4 bases and the J gene end by 8 bases; junction bases not matched to a gene: 8. Per germline, CDR1 SGHAT and CDR2 FQNNGV. The CDR3 is made up of 15 amino acids. The CDR3 DNA is TGTGCCAGCAGCTCCCCTAGCGGGGGTTTGGATGAGCAGTTCTTC. As protein: CASSSPSGGLDEQFF.

Notes on this clone: This sample also contains other DNA sequences that code for the same CDR3. This sequence joins TRBV10-3 and TRBJ2-3; 8 bases align to TRBD2. Germline loops: CDR1 ENHRY, CDR2 SYGVKD. The CDR3 has 16 residues. V dropped 1 base and J dropped 2; count of bases not matched to a gene: 5. The CDR3 sequence is CAISELERGSTDTQYF. The CDR3 bases are TGTGCCATCAGTGAGTTAGAGCGGGGGTCCACAGATACGCAGTATTTT.

The chain employs TRBV6-6 and TRBJ2-2; no clear D gene. Germline-derived CDR1 and CDR2 are MNHNY and SVGAGI (reference sequence). This CDR3 region has 13 residues. The ends were cut back, 11 bases at V and 1 base at J, with 11 bases in the middle. DNA of the CDR3: TGTGCCTCTGTGCTAGAGAACACCGGGGAGCTGTTTTTT. It yields the protein CASVLENTGELFF.

The J gene is TRBJ2-7, the V gene TRBV4-3; D might be TRBD2 (6 bases). With 1 base removed from V and 4 bases from J, the gap between germline ends came to 14 bases. Germline V gives CDR1 LGHNA, CDR2 YSLEER. CDR3 length: 15 amino acids. The CDR3 here is CASSQAVGGWYEQYF. The CDR3 nucleotides are TGCGCCAGCAGCCAAGCGGTTGGGGGGTGGTACGAGCAGTACTTC.

The chain links TRBV18 to TRBJ2-3, with a possible D match to TRBD1 (5 bases). Trimming pared 3 bases from V and 4 bases from J, leaving 20 bases between. CDR3 size: 17 residues. Per germline, CDR1 KGHSH and CDR2 LQKENI. The CDR3 bases are TGTGCCAGCTCACCCCCTGGATTCGTAGGGGCCCCAGATACGCAGTATTTT. Its translation is CASSPPGFVGAPDTQYF.

This chain uses TRBV28 with TRBJ2-3, with 11 bases matching TRBD1. Germline trimming cut 6 bases from V and 4 bases from J; bases unmatched to any gene: 6. This CDR3 spans 15 amino acids. Per the germline V gene, CDR1 is MDHEN and CDR2 is SYDVKM. The CDR3 bases are TGTGCCAGCAGGTCGGACAGGGGGCCCCCAGATACGCAGTATTTT. Protein sequence: CASRSDRGPPDTQYF.

Details on this clone: Other nucleotide sequences from this sample produce the same CDR3. J is TRBJ2-7 and V is TRBV6-1; 9 nucleotides agree with TRBD2. Germline V lookup: CDR1 MNHNS, CDR2 SASEGT. The junction had 2 bases not matched to a gene; V was cut back by 6 bases and J by 2 bases. CDR3 length: 13 amino acids. The CDR3 region is CASRTSGTYEQYF. The CDR3, as DNA: TGTGCCAGCAGGACTAGCGGAACCTACGAGCAGTACTTC.

This sequence joins TRBV25-1 and TRBJ1-2, with D unclear. In germline, CDR1 is MGHDK, CDR2 SYGVNS. The CDR3 has 11 amino acids. V was pared by 5 bases and J by 4 bases, with 5 bases between. CDR3 sequence reads: CASSMSYGYTF. In nucleotides, the CDR3 is TGTGCCAGCAGTATGAGCTATGGCTACACCTTC.

The chain has TRBV10-2 and TRBJ2-3; 10 nucleotides line up with TRBD2. Looked up from germline, CDR1 is WSHSY and CDR2 is SAAADI. The CDR3 loop spans 18 amino acids. V lost 4 bases to trimming and J lost 3 bases; unmatched junction nucleotides: 13. The CDR3 DNA sequence: TGCGCCAGCAGTGGGTCAATAGCGGGAGGCATTGCAACAGATACGCAGTATTTT. This translates into CASSGSIAGGIATDTQYF.

The V call is TRBV30, the J call TRBJ2-3, with D perhaps matching TRBD1 or TRBD2 (5 bases each). Germline CDR1 GTSNPN, CDR2 SVGIG (reference sequence). Trimming stripped 5 bases from V and 1 base from J, with 16 bases between. The CDR3 has 15 residues. Written as DNA, the CDR3 is TGTGCCTGGGTGGGCCGGGGCCAGGGCACAGATACGCAGTATTTT. Residues: CAWVGRGQGTDTQYF.

The chain combines TRBV5-1 with TRBJ1-4; D is perhaps TRBD1 (6 bases). The V and J ends lost 0 bases and 8 bases respectively, with 14 bases between them. The germline gives CDR1 SGHRS, CDR2 YFSETQ. CDR3 length: 15 amino acids. CDR3 in amino acids: CASSLVRGGQEKLFF. The CDR3 DNA sequence: TGCGCCAGCAGCTTGGTCAGGGGCGGTCAGGAAAAACTGTTTTTT.

The chain joins TRBV6-5 to TRBJ1-1; D is ambiguous. V shed 6 bases and J shed 8 bases, with 13 bases lying between them. CDR1 is MNHEY and CDR2 is SVGAGI in the germline V gene. The CDR3 consists of 12 residues. CDR3 DNA: TGTGCCAGCAGGAACGGGCTCTTAGAAGCTTTCTTT. This codes for CASRNGLLEAFF.

The gene calls are TRBV7-8 and TRBJ1-3; 8 nucleotides agree with TRBD1. CDR1 is SGHVS, CDR2 FQNEAQ, per germline. CDR3 length equals 16 residues. Trimming removed 2 bases from V and 0 bases from J; junction bases left unmatched: 3. CDR3 sequence (DNA): TGTGCCAGCAGCTTAAGGGGACAGGCCTCTGGAAACACCATATATTTT. Protein: CASSLRGQASGNTIYF.

This chain links TRBV29-1 with TRBJ1-4; 7 nucleotides line up with TRBD1. Germline CDR1 is SQVTM and CDR2 is ANQGSEA. The CDR3 covers 13 residues. V shed 5 bases, J shed 4 bases, and the junction held 4 bases outside the gene matches. The DNA for the CDR3 is TGCAGCGTTAAGGGACAGAATAATGAAAAACTGTTTTTT. It yields the protein CSVKGQNNEKLFF.

CDR3 DNA: TGCGCCAGCAGCCAAGCTCATAGGCCTTCCTACAATGAGCAGTTCTTC. Its protein product is CASSQAHRPSYNEQFF. The chain recombines TRBV4-3 with TRBJ2-1, with D hard to call. Trimming took off 1 base at V and 1 base at J, with 11 bases between the two ends. CDR1 and CDR2 from the germline V gene are LGHNA and YSLEER. CDR3 size: 16 residues.

This rearrangement joins TRBV5-1 to TRBJ1-3; D ambiguous. The CDR3 contains 15 residues. The V end lost 2 bases, the J end lost 4 bases, and 13 bases lay between the germline ends. Per germline, CDR1 SGHRS and CDR2 YFSETQ. CDR3 bases: TGCGCCAGCAGCTTTGAGCCCTTTCGGGGAAACACCATATATTTT. The encoded protein is CASSFEPFRGNTIYF.

The chain has TRBV19 and TRBJ1-2, with D perhaps TRBD1 (5 bases). This CDR3 contains 14 residues. CDR1 is LNHDA, CDR2 SQIVND, per germline (reference sequence). Trimming stripped 3 bases from V and 3 bases from J, with 11 bases between. The DNA for the CDR3 is TGTGCCAGTAGTATCATTCAGGGAGACTATGGCTACACCTTC. It translates to CASSIIQGDYGYTF. The full variable domain, rest sourced from reference TRBV19 and TRBJ1-2, is DGGITQSPKYLFRKEGQNVTLSCEQNLNHDAMYWYRQDPGQGLRLIYYSQIVNDFQKGDIAEGYSVSREKKESFPLTVTSAQKNPTAFYLCASSIIQGDYGYTFGSGTRLTVV.

CDR3 sequence reads: CASRPGTGDEQYF. DNA of the CDR3: TGTGCCAGCAGGCCGGGGACAGGGGACGAGCAGTACTTC. The V call is TRBV27, the J call TRBJ2-7, with 10 positions matching TRBD1. The ends lost 6 bases at V and 5 bases at J; junction bases unmatched: 4. Germline assignment: CDR1 MNHEY and CDR2 SMNVEV (reference sequence). The CDR3 contains 13 residues.

The rearrangement links TRBV11-2 to TRBJ2-5; 10 bases are shared with TRBD2. CDR3 length: 11 amino acids. Germline V lookup: CDR1 SGHAT, CDR2 FQNNGV. This CDR3 reads CGSSGGKTQYF. The DNA for the CDR3 is TGTGGCTCTAGCGGGGGAAAGACCCAGTACTTC.

V and J are TRBV19 and TRBJ2-5; weak D call: TRBD1 (5 bases). The V gene's germline CDR1 is LNHDA and CDR2 SQIVND (reference sequence). The CDR3 contains 15 residues. Trimming took 2 bases from V and 1 from J, leaving 11 bases between them. As DNA, the CDR3 is TGTGCCAGTAGTATACAGGGCAGGGTCCAAGAGACCCAGTACTTC. Protein sequence: CASSIQGRVQETQYF.

V gene TRBV4-1 combines with J gene TRBJ2-4; D is unclear. This CDR3 comprises 16 residues. CDR1 MGHRA and CDR2 YSYEKL come from the germline V gene. Trimming removed 8 bases from V and 3 bases from J, with 20 bases in between. The CDR3 loop is CASCPGGHDGKNIQYF. The CDR3 bases are TGCGCCAGCTGCCCCGGCGGCCACGACGGCAAAAACATTCAGTACTTC.

This chain joins TRBV10-3 and TRBJ1-5; D gene uncertain. The CDR3 loop spans 14 amino acids. The ends were cut back, 8 bases at V and 0 bases at J, with 11 bases in the middle. CDR1 is ENHRY, CDR2 SYGVKD, per germline. CDR3 amino acids: CAIAPANSNQPQHF. CDR3 DNA sequence: TGTGCCATCGCCCCCGCTAATAGCAATCAGCCCCAGCATTTT.

The genes are TRBV6-1 and TRBJ1-6; TRBD1 agrees at 8 bases. V dropped 6 bases and J dropped 7; count of bases not matched to a gene: 8. The CDR3 loop spans 15 amino acids. Germline V CDR1 and CDR2: MNHNS, SASEGT. The CDR3 loop reads CASSQGANYNSPLHF. The CDR3 nucleotides read TGTGCCAGCAGCCAGGGGGCCAATTACAATTCACCCCTCCACTTT.

The V and J genes are TRBV28 and TRBJ1-2; D may be TRBD1 (5 bases). CDR1 is MDHEN and CDR2 is SYDVKM in the germline V gene. This CDR3 comprises 12 residues. Trimming cost V 4 bases and J 8 bases, with 11 bases left between them. The CDR3 is CASSWRGRGYTF. CDR3 in DNA: TGTGCCAGCAGTTGGCGGGGCCGCGGCTACACCTTC.